The 13 T cell receptor beta chains presented below share a single source sample, sequenced in a study of blood T cell repertoires in COVID-19. The method was immunoSEQ multiplex PCR; TCRdb's version includes in-frame clones alone and lacks a portion of them. The table records about 200,000 clones, under 90% of them present only once. Sequencing was carried out using peripheral blood. The receptors here all came from a man aged 55 to 70 who had recovered from COVID-19.

This chain links TRBV5-4 with TRBJ2-7; 9 bases map to TRBD2. Germline V gene sequence: CDR1 SGHNT, CDR2 YYREEE (reference sequence). Unmatched junction bases numbered 3, after V lost 0 bases and J lost 2 bases. The CDR3 contains 15 residues. This CDR3 is CASSLGLAVAYEQYF. The CDR3 nucleotides are TGTGCCAGCAGCTTGGGACTAGCGGTCGCCTACGAGCAGTACTTC.

The V and J genes are TRBV19 and TRBJ1-6; D ambiguous. This CDR3 has 14 residues. CDR1 is LNHDA and CDR2 is SQIVND in the germline V gene (reference sequence). Deletions cut 5 bases from V and 6 bases from J, with 11 bases between. The CDR3 region has the DNA TGTGCCAGTAGTGCCGTCACTGGTAATTCACCCCTCCACTTT. Its protein product is CASSAVTGNSPLHF.

The rearrangement joins TRBV19 to TRBJ1-1; D not certain. V shed 4 bases and J shed 0 bases, with 9 bases lying between them. Per germline, CDR1 LNHDA and CDR2 SQIVND (reference sequence). The CDR3 has 14 amino acids. The CDR3 nucleotides read TGTGCCAGTAGTACAGACACGGTGAACACTGAAGCTTTCTTT. Residues: CASSTDTVNTEAFF.

The V gene is TRBV6-5, the J gene TRBJ2-7, with 14 bases fitting TRBD2. J was trimmed by 4 bases and V by 7 bases; bases with no gene match: 6. The CDR3 extends over 15 amino acids. CDR1 MNHEY and CDR2 SVGAGI come from the germline V gene. CDR3 sequence reads: CASKVGLAGGYEQYF. For the CDR3, the DNA is TGTGCCAGCAAAGTCGGACTAGCGGGGGGATACGAGCAGTACTTC.

The chain couples TRBV7-2 to TRBJ2-3; perhaps TRBD1 as D (7 bases). Trimming cost V 4 bases and J 0 bases, with 11 bases left between them. The CDR3 sequence is 15 residues long. Germline V gene sequence: CDR1 SGHTA, CDR2 FQGNSA. The CDR3 nucleotides read TGTGCCAGCAGCTCAGGGGGGCGGAGCACAGATACGCAGTATTTT. Translated, it gives CASSSGGRSTDTQYF.

The genes are TRBV28 and TRBJ1-4; 9 nucleotides line up with TRBD1. The CDR3 has 17 amino acids. V lost 5 bases, J lost 3 bases, and 10 bases stayed unmatched. The V gene's germline CDR1 is MDHEN and CDR2 SYDVKM. The CDR3 loop reads CASSRGQGVGANEKLFF. For the CDR3, the DNA is TGTGCCAGCAGTCGGGGACAGGGTGTGGGTGCTAATGAAAAACTGTTTTTT.

The chain employs TRBV2 and TRBJ2-1; 12 positions agree with TRBD1. The ends lost 6 bases at V and 12 bases at J; junction bases unmatched: 9. The germline V gene encodes CDR1 SNHLY and CDR2 FYNNEI. The CDR3 runs 14 residues. The CDR3 DNA reads TGTGCCAGCAGACCGGGACAGGGGGCATTTAGGCAGTTCTTC. Its translation: CASRPGQGAFRQFF.

The chain employs TRBV7-3 and TRBJ2-1, with 9 bases fitting TRBD2. With V trimmed by 2 bases and J by 7 bases, 6 bases remained unmatched. The CDR3 is 15 residues long. CDR1 SGHTA and CDR2 FQGTGA come from the germline V gene. The CDR3 reads CASSLSAGGWNEQFF. As DNA, the CDR3 is TGTGCCAGCAGCTTATCAGCGGGGGGCTGGAATGAGCAGTTCTTC.

V usage is TRBV7-2 and J usage is TRBJ1-1, with D hard to call. Trimming removed 3 bases from V and 3 bases from J, with 11 bases in between. Per the germline V gene, CDR1 is SGHTA and CDR2 is FQGNSA. The CDR3 runs 14 residues. Here the CDR3 DNA reads TGTGCCAGCAGCTTCGCGGGATCTTACACTGAAGCTTTCTTT. This sequence encodes CASSFAGSYTEAFF. The complete variable domain, with remaining parts taken from reference TRBV7-2 and TRBJ1-1, reads GAGVSQSPSNKVTEKGKDVELRCDPISGHTALYWYRQSLGQGLEFLIYFQGNSAPDKSGLPSDRFSAERTGGSVSTLTIQRTQQEDSAVYLCASSFAGSYTEAFFGQGTRLTVV.

The V gene is TRBV3-1 (or the pseudogene TRBV3-2), the J gene TRBJ2-7, with 12 bases lining up with TRBD2. Germline CDR1 reads LGHDT; CDR2 reads YNNKEL (reference sequence). Unmatched junction bases numbered 6, after V lost 1 base and J lost 2 bases. The CDR3 runs to 17 residues. As DNA, the CDR3 is TGTGCCAGCAGCCAAGGGACTAGCGGGGCCTTTCCCTACGAGCAGTACTTC. Its translation: CASSQGTSGAFPYEQYF.

The chain is built from TRBV2 and TRBJ2-5; 8 nucleotides match TRBD1. V was pared by 8 bases and J by 5 bases, with 10 bases of the junction left unmatched. Germline assignment: CDR1 SNHLY and CDR2 FYNNEI. The CDR3 loop spans 14 amino acids. In nucleotides, the CDR3 is TGTGCCAGCGGACAGGGAGATATCGCGGAGACCCAGTACTTC. Protein sequence: CASGQGDIAETQYF.

This chain uses TRBV5-1 with TRBJ2-5, with a tentative D call TRBD1 (6 bases). CDR1 and CDR2 from the germline V gene are SGHRS and YFSETQ. This CDR3 spans 14 amino acids. V shed 4 bases and J shed 1 base, with 11 bases lying between them. For the CDR3, the DNA is TGCGCCAGCAGCGAACAGGGAGCCCAAGAGACCCAGTACTTC. It is translated as CASSEQGAQETQYF.

V usage is TRBV5-1 and J usage is TRBJ2-7; TRBD2 matches at 10 bases. CDR3 length equals 19 residues. After removal of 0 bases from V and 2 bases from J, the junction contained 14 bases not matched to a gene. CDR1 and CDR2 from the germline V gene are SGHRS and YFSETQ. The CDR3 bases are TGCGCCAGCAGCTTGGACTCGGCTAGCGGGAGTAGGGGCGCCTACGAGCAGTACTTC. This encodes CASSLDSASGSRGAYEQYF.